This T cell receptor (beta chain) came from a study of T cell changes during pregnancy in multiple sclerosis (dated by TCRdb to between 2019 and 2020). The study in broad terms: Changes in the T cell repertoire over the course of pregnancy were examined in this study in women with multiple sclerosis.

Receptors were amplified or captured by the immunoSEQ multiplex PCR assay. TCRdb limited this immuneACCESS table to in-frame rearrangements with V and J called. A share of clones is missing; checked studies link under half to unresolved V genes, and the rest is unexplained. This sample has approximately 70,000 clones in its table, and 90% to 95% of those were observed once. The top ten constitute over 0.12% of the sample. The CDR3 numbers 15 residues from cysteine through phenylalanine. CDR3 DNA is the only sequence kept; it has 45 bases, read in frame from the first base. At the junction V is shortened by 8 bases and J by 2 bases; bases outside the gene matches: 8. The germline V gene (reference sequence) yields LNHDA for CDR1 and SQIVND for CDR2. In regard to this clone: Its recognized antigen is unknown. Base qualities are not provided; no much larger clone lies one nucleotide away.

The sequenced sample was CD4+ T cells from peripheral blood mononuclear cells, obtained after pregnancy. The sequence joins TRBV19 to TRBJ1-5, with TRBD1 identical over 8 junction bases. The clonotype comes from a female donor with multiple sclerosis, enrolled in a pregnancy study. The CDR3 is CASGQGKAGNQPQHF. The bases are TGTGCCAGTGGACAGGGAAAGGCCGGCAATCAGCCCCAGCATTTT.